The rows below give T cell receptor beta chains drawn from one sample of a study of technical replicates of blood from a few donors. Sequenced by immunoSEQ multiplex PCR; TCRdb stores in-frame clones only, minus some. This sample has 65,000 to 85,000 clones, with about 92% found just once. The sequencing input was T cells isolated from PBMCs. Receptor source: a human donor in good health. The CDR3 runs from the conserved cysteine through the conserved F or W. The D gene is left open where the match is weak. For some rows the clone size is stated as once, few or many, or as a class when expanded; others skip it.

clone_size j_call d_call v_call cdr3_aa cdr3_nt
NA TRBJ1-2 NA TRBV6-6 CASSYSGRQGGYTF TGTGCCAGCAGTTACTCAGGCAGGCAGGGCGGCTACACCTTC
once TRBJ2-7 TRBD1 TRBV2 CASSAGGYEQYF TGTGCCAGCAGTGCAGGGGGCTACGAGCAGTACTTC
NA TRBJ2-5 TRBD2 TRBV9 CASSVQGLAVQETQYF TGTGCCAGCAGCGTGCAGGGACTAGCGGTACAAGAGACCCAGTACTTC
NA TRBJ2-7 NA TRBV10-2 CASSEFFRGGYEQYF TGCGCCAGCAGTGAGTTCTTTCGTGGCGGGTACGAGCAGTACTTC
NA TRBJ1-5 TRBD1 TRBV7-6 CASSAQQGANQPQHF TGTGCCAGCAGCGCGCAACAGGGGGCAAATCAGCCCCAGCATTTT
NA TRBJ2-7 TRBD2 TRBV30 CGLDRAGETSSYEQYF TGTGGTCTGGATCGAGCGGGGGAAACCAGCTCCTACGAGCAGTACTTC
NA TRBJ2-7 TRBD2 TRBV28 CASTGIQAGAYEQYF TGTGCCAGCACAGGCATCCAAGCGGGAGCCTACGAGCAGTACTTC
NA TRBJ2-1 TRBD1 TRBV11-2 CASSLNGDSHNEQFF TGTGCCAGCAGCTTGAATGGGGACAGTCACAATGAGCAGTTCTTC
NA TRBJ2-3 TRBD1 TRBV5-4 CASSYPGQGHTDTQYF TGTGCCAGCAGCTACCCGGGACAGGGCCACACAGATACGCAGTATTTT
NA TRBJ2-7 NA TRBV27 CASSLGLASAYEQYF TGTGCCAGCAGTTTAGGGTTAGCGTCTGCCTACGAGCAGTACTTC
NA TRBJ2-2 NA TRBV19 CASSILGDITGELFF TGTGCCAGTAGTATTTTGGGGGACATCACCGGGGAGCTGTTTTTT
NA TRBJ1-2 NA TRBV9 CASSGGGPRANYGYTF TGTGCCAGCAGCGGTGGAGGGCCGCGAGCTAACTATGGCTACACCTTC
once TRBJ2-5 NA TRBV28 CASSKLETQYF TGTGCCAGCAGTAAACTAGAGACCCAGTACTTC
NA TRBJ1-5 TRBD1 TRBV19 CASTLDREARFGQPQHF TGTGCCAGTACCCTTGACAGGGAGGCTCGGTTCGGGCAGCCCCAGCATTTT